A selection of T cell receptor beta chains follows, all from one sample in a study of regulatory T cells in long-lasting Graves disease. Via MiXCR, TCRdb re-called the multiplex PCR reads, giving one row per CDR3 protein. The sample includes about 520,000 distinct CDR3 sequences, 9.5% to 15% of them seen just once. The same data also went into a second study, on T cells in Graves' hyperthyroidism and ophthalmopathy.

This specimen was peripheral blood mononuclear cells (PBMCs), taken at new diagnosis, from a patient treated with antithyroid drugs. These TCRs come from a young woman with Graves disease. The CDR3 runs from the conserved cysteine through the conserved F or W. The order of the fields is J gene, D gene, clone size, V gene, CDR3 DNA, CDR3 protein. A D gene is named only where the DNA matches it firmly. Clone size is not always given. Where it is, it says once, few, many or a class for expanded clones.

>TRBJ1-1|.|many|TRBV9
TGTGCCAGCAGCTTACTGGGAGGGGGAAGCACTGAAGCTTTCTTT
CASSLLGGGSTEAFF
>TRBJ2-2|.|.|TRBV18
TGTGCCAGCTCACCTGGCGGAGACCACACCGGGGAGCTGTTTTTT
CASSPGGDHTGELFF
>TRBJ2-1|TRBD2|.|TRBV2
TGTGCCAGCAGACCGGGACTAGCGGGATCCTACAATGAGCAGTTCTTC
CASRPGLAGSYNEQFF
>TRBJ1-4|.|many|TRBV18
TGTGCCAGCTCACCAGGGATCGCAACTAATGAAAAACTGTTTTTT
CASSPGIATNEKLFF
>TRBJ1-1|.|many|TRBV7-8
TGTGCCAGCAGCTTAGGTCATTACACTGAAGCTTTCTTT
CASSLGHYTEAFF
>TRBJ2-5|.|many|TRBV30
TGTGCCTGGAGTGTAATAGACGTCTTTCAAGAGACCCAGTACTTC
CAWSVIDVFQETQYF
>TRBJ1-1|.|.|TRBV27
TGTGCCAGCAGGCCATACGGGACGGAGTATCCACGAGCTTTCTTT
CASRPYGTEYPRAFF
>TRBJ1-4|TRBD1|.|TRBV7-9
TGTGCCAGCAGCGCCACAGGGGAGAAACTGTTTTTT
CASSATGEKLFF
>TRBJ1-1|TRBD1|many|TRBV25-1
TGTGCCAGCAGTGAGACAGGGGGGGGAAGAGGTGAAGCTTTCTTT
CASSETGGGRGEAFF
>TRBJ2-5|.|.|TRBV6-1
TGTGCCAGCAGTGAGATGGGGGCAGAGACCCAGTACTTC
CASSEMGAETQYF
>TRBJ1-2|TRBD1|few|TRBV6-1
TGTGCCAGCAGAGCAGGGGGCGGCTACACCTTC
CASRAGGGYTF
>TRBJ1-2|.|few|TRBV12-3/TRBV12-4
TGCGCCAGCCTGAAAGGACAGCCCTATGGCTACACCTTC
CASLKGQPYGYTF
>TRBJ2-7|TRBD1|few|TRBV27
TGTGCCAGCAGCCTAGGGGGCCCGGGCTACGAGCAGTACTTC
CASSLGGPGYEQYF
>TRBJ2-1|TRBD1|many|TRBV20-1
TGCAGTGCCAGAGAGGGACAGGGGGTTAATGAGCAGTTCTTC
CSAREGQGVNEQFF
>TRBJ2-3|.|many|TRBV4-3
TGCGCCAGCAGCCAAGATCTGGAGGGTACGCAGTATTTT
CASSQDLEGTQYF
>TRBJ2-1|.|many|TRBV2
TGTGCCAGCAGTTTCCAGGGCGGCCTATACAATGAGCAGTTCTTC
CASSFQGGLYNEQFF
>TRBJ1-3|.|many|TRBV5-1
TGCGCCAGCAGCTTGGCTAGCTCGGTTGGAAACACCATATATTTT
CASSLASSVGNTIYF
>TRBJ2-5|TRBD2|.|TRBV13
TGTGCCAGCAGCTTAGGAGGGAGGGCCGACCTCGGGGAGACCCAGTACTTC
CASSLGGRADLGETQYF
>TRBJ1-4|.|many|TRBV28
TGTGCCAGCAGTTTGGAGGGACCTGCACGGGAAAAACTGTTTTTT
CASSLEGPAREKLFF
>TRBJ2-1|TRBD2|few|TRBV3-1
TGTGCCAGCAGCCCCTATCCGGCTAGCGGGAGATGGGAGCAGTTCTTC
CASSPYPASGRWEQFF
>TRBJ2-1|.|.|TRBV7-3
TGTGCCAGCAGCTTAAACCCAGGGACTTACAATGAGCAGTTCTTC
CASSLNPGTYNEQFF
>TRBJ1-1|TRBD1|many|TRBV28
TGTGCCAGCACCAGACTAGGGGGCGGGAACACTGAAGCTTTCTTT
CASTRLGGGNTEAFF
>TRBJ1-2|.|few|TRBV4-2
TGTGCCAGCAGCCAAGAATTGACCGCGGACTATGGCTACACCTTC
CASSQELTADYGYTF
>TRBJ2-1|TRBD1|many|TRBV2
TGTGCCAGCACCGGGACAGGGCCCGGGGTAGCGGTTTACAATGAGCAGTTCTTC
CASTGTGPGVAVYNEQFF
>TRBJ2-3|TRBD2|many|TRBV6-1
TGTGCCAGCAGTCGGCGGCGGGAGACAGATACGCAGTATTTT
CASSRRRETDTQYF
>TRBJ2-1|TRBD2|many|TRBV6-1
TGTGCCAGCCGATGGGGGGGAAGTAGCTACAATGAGCAGTTCTTC
CASRWGGSSYNEQFF
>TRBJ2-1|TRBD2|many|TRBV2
TGTGCCAGCAGTCGTAGCGGGAGGGCCAATGAGCAGTTCTTC
CASSRSGRANEQFF
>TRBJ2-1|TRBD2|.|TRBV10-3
TGTGCCATCAGTACAGGACTAGCGGGAGAGGGGGGCTCCTACAATGAGCAGTTCTTC
CAISTGLAGEGGSYNEQFF